The present T cell receptor beta chain was sequenced within a study of regulatory and conventional T cells in RAG deficiency. A word on this clone: Antigen specificity is unknown.

Profiled with immunoSEQ multiplex PCR; TCRdb holds only in-frame clones, not every one. The sample yields tens of thousands of clones, 70% to 90% seen once. With 2 bases removed from V and 4 bases from J, the gap between germline ends came to 12 bases. The CDR3 consists of 14 residues. CDR1 MNHEY and CDR2 SVGAGI come from the germline V gene. Whole-study findings and limits: Sorted Omenn CD25-high CD127-low cells may not be bona fide Tregs. RAG-deficient patients showed markedly lower Shannon entropy and higher Simpson indices than control T-cell subsets. Patient subsets had shorter CDR3s; Omenn Treg-Tconv overlap exceeded 85%.

These data were likewise used in another study, on regulatory T cells. That work adds: The PCR used 52 TRBV and 13 TRBJ primers. Regulatory T cells showed the strongest V-J pair restriction and V/J gene skewing among patient repertoires.

The chain carries TRBV6-5 and TRBJ2-7; D is ambiguous. The TCR originated in a human donor in good health. The sequencing sample was made of CD8+ T cells sorted from blood. CDR3 protein: CASSYGILGYEQYF. In DNA form, the CDR3 reads TGTGCCAGCAGTTACGGGATCTTGGGTTACGAGCAGTACTTC.